The clone carrying this T cell receptor beta chain was counted a few times. As yet, its antigen is unknown. TCRdb keeps only in-frame clones here, not all; method: immunoSEQ multiplex PCR. The sample contains around 340,000 clones, approximately 90% of which appear only once. Regarding treatment: approximately 18 received Ad26.COV2.S at low or high dose, single or two shots; 5 received placebo; per-sample allocation not given. Sampling was done on day 63 after the first vaccine or placebo injection. What was given as vaccine was an Ad26 vector encoding Wuhan-strain SARS-CoV-2 spike. This specimen comes from a study of Ad26.COV2.S vaccination and SARS-CoV-2 variants. Turning to the study itself: Ad26.COV2.S was injected intramuscularly once or twice, 56 days apart.

The study's findings and limits: Analyses that measured TCR breadth and depth may have underestimated total T cell responses. Vaccinees reportedly had broad spike-specific CD8+ and CD4+ T cell responses.

The sample in question was peripheral blood, obtained in a trial of Ad26.COV2.S vaccine versus placebo. This sequence was found in a person aged 18-60 years who received the Ad26.COV2.S COVID-19 vaccine or a placebo.

In nucleotides, the CDR3 is TGTGCCAGCAGCCACCCCGGGGACAACTATGGCTACACCTTC. Protein: CASSHPGDNYGYTF. This chain connects TRBV5-4 to TRBJ1-2, with D perhaps matching TRBD1 (5 bases). Trimming shortened V by 4 bases and J by 2 bases, and 12 bases separated the two germline ends. Germline V CDR1 and CDR2: SGHNT, YYREEE (reference sequence). The CDR3 has 14 amino acids.